This paragraph covers one T cell receptor (beta chain) sequence. What it binds is not known. The missing conserved phenylalanine or tryptophan at the end of this CDR3 makes a read error likely. The data originate from a study of T cell repertoires in cytomegalovirus infection. Looking at the study overall: Matching HLA type, along with CMV infection, was indicated by public TCR beta signatures. Study-wide results and limits: What dominated the ex vivo response were HLA-C-restricted CMV-specific TCR beta clonotypes.

The CDR3 extends over 17 amino acids. V was clipped by 7 bases and J by 3 bases, with 24 bases between them. The germline CDR1 and CDR2 sequences are MNHEY and SVGEGT. TCRdb itself ran the reads through MiXCR, one entry per CDR3 protein. The repertoire holds about 330,000 distinct CDR3 sequences, with roughly a third as singletons. V and J are TRBV6-2 or TRBV6-3 and TRBJ1-1; TRBD1 might be the D (5 bases). The material sequenced was cultured PBMCs, taken from culture after CMV antigen stimulation. The TCR sequence derives from a human donor in good health (CMV status not recorded). Some clones in this sample may be carry-over from other donors' samples. CDR3 in DNA: TGTGCCAGCACTCAATACCCGGGACCGCCTTTTTACACTGAAGCTTTCTAT. It yields the protein CASTQYPGPPFYTEAFY.